This is a list of T cell receptor beta chains from one sample in a study of T cells after yellow fever vaccination. One entry per CDR3 protein, called by TCRdb with MiXCR from the 5' RACE reads. The sample has under 300,000 distinct CDR3 sequences, about 7% seen once. Sequencing used CD4+ T cells sorted from PBMCs, obtained 15 days after the yellow fever booster vaccination. These receptors all stem from a man aged 25 to 40 who received the YFV17D yellow fever vaccine. The CDR3 runs from the conserved cysteine through the conserved F or W. The D gene is left open where the match is weak. Clone size is stated in some rows and not others, as once, few, many or a class when expanded.

j_call | v_call | d_call | clone_size | cdr3_aa | cdr3_nt
TRBJ2-7 | TRBV12-3/TRBV12-4 | TRBD1 | NA | CASSPHIGGAYEQYF | TGTGCCAGCAGTCCCCACATAGGGGGCGCCTACGAGCAGTACTTC
TRBJ2-5 | TRBV7-2 | NA | few | CASNLGMPGVTQYF | TGTGCCAGCAACTTAGGGATGCCCGGGGTGACCCAGTACTTC
TRBJ2-7 | TRBV11-2 | NA | NA | CASSFQGLGEQYF | TGTGCCAGCAGCTTCCAGGGGCTTGGGGAGCAGTACTTC
TRBJ2-3 | TRBV30 | TRBD1 | NA | CAWRRGLPTDTQYF | TGTGCCTGGAGAAGGGGGCTACCCACAGATACGCAGTATTTT
TRBJ2-7 | TRBV20-1 | NA | few | CSASPWYEQYF | TGCAGTGCTAGCCCCTGGTACGAGCAGTACTTC
TRBJ1-4 | TRBV25-1 | NA | NA | CASSGLGHGAVFF | TGTGCCAGCAGTGGACTGGGACACGGAGCAGTGTTTTTT
TRBJ2-5 | TRBV6-5 | NA | few | CASSPGEVETQYF | TGTGCCAGCAGTCCGGGGGAGGTAGAGACCCAGTACTTC
TRBJ2-3 | TRBV6-1 | NA | few | CASSLGWGVLADTQYF | TGTGCCAGCAGCCTAGGATGGGGGGTGTTGGCAGATACGCAGTATTTT
TRBJ2-1 | TRBV7-2 | NA | NA | CASSQPMGNEQFF | TGTGCCAGCAGCCAACCTATGGGGAATGAGCAGTTCTTC
TRBJ2-7 | TRBV7-9 | NA | NA | CASSLGASSYEQYF | TGTGCCAGCAGCTTAGGGGCATCGTCCTACGAGCAGTACTTC
TRBJ1-4 | TRBV5-1 | TRBD1 | NA | CASSETGQSSTNEKLFF | TGCGCCAGCAGCGAAACGGGACAGTCGTCAACTAATGAAAAACTGTTTTTT
TRBJ2-1 | TRBV24-1 | NA | NA | CATSGTAGTNEQFF | TGTGCCACCAGTGGTACCGCCGGGACTAATGAGCAGTTCTTC
TRBJ2-1 | TRBV20-1 | NA | NA | CSASKGYEQFF | TGCAGTGCCAGCAAAGGGTATGAGCAGTTCTTC
TRBJ2-4 | TRBV7-2 | TRBD2 | few | CASSLSTSGNIQYF | TGTGCCAGCAGCTTGAGTACTAGCGGCAACATTCAGTACTTC
TRBJ1-5 | TRBV6-2/TRBV6-3 | NA | NA | CASGQWMRPQHF | TGTGCCAGCGGACAATGGATGCGGCCCCAGCATTTT
TRBJ1-1 | TRBV10-2 | NA | NA | CASSEMRNTEAFF | TGCGCCAGCAGTGAAATGAGGAACACTGAAGCTTTCTTT
TRBJ2-7 | TRBV19 | NA | NA | CATSSELSYEQYF | TGTGCCACGTCTTCGGAGCTCTCCTACGAGCAGTACTTC
TRBJ2-5 | TRBV20-1 | NA | few | CSAHPDRGETQYF | TGCAGTGCTCATCCTGATCGGGGAGAGACCCAGTACTTC
TRBJ2-5 | TRBV10-2 | NA | NA | CASGVEEETQYF | TGCGCCAGCGGGGTAGAAGAAGAGACCCAGTACTTC
TRBJ2-2 | TRBV7-2 | NA | NA | CASSFRPSGELFF | TGTGCCAGCAGCTTCCGTCCTAGCGGGGAGCTGTTTTTT
TRBJ1-1 | TRBV20-1 | TRBD1 | few | CRVQGQAVSEAFF | TGCAGGGTGCAGGGACAGGCAGTATCTGAAGCTTTCTTT
TRBJ2-3 | TRBV11-2 | TRBD1 | NA | CASSLDLRTGSTDTQYF | TGTGCCAGCAGCTTAGATCTCCGGACAGGGAGCACAGATACGCAGTATTTT
TRBJ2-3 | TRBV7-9 | TRBD1 | many | CASSPGTGRTDTQYF | TGTGCCAGCAGCCCCGGGACAGGGAGAACAGATACGCAGTATTTT
TRBJ2-7 | TRBV14 | NA | many | CASSHYYEQYF | TGTGCCAGCAGCCATTACTACGAGCAGTACTTC
TRBJ1-2 | TRBV18 | NA | NA | CASSPSGDYGYTF | TGTGCCAGCTCACCTTCAGGGGACTATGGCTACACCTTC
TRBJ2-7 | TRBV20-1 | TRBD2 | many | CSARDSSGRAYEQYF | TGCAGTGCTAGAGATTCTAGCGGGAGGGCCTACGAGCAGTACTTC
TRBJ2-5 | TRBV20-1 | TRBD2 | NA | CSAIGTSEQETQYF | TGCAGTGCTATCGGGACTAGCGAACAAGAGACCCAGTACTTC
TRBJ2-3 | TRBV5-5 | NA | many | CASSFPSSDTQYF | TGTGCCAGCAGCTTTCCCTCTTCAGATACGCAGTATTTT
TRBJ1-2 | TRBV18 | TRBD1 | many | CASSPSTGDTGYTF | TGTGCCAGCTCACCATCTACAGGGGACACTGGCTACACCTTC
TRBJ2-7 | TRBV7-8 | NA | few | CASSLGGGSEQYF | TGTGCCAGCAGCTTAGGGGGGGGCAGCGAGCAGTACTTC
TRBJ2-1 | TRBV20-1 | TRBD2 | few | CSAEGASGAYNEQFF | TGCAGTGCAGAGGGGGCTAGCGGGGCTTACAATGAGCAGTTCTTC
TRBJ2-1 | TRBV6-2/TRBV6-3 | TRBD1 | many | CASSRTGTGVRNEQFF | TGTGCCAGCAGTCGCACCGGGACAGGGGTGAGAAATGAGCAGTTCTTC
TRBJ2-7 | TRBV20-1 | NA | NA | CSAKGGVEQYF | TGCAGTGCTAAGGGCGGAGTCGAGCAGTACTTC
TRBJ2-1 | TRBV20-1 | TRBD2 | few | CSARPSGRGSEQFF | TGCAGTGCTAGGCCTAGCGGGAGAGGCAGTGAGCAGTTCTTC
TRBJ2-2 | TRBV5-4 | NA | NA | CASSLGQRNTGELFF | TGTGCCAGCAGCTTGGGACAGAGGAACACCGGGGAGCTGTTTTTT
TRBJ2-1 | TRBV20-1 | TRBD2 | few | CSARVQRDGNEQFF | TGCAGTGCTAGAGTACAGCGGGACGGGAATGAGCAGTTCTTC